Listed below are T cell receptor beta chains from one sample, sequenced in a study of regulatory T cells in long-lasting Graves disease. TCRdb processed the multiplex PCR reads anew with MiXCR; each CDR3 protein has one entry. Here the sample spans 700,000 or so distinct CDR3 sequences, around 30% being singletons. The sequencing here drew on peripheral blood mononuclear cells (PBMCs), taken when the disease was refractory, from a patient treated with antithyroid drugs. Receptors were obtained from a female donor with Graves disease. Both conserved end residues are part of each CDR3. D genes are given only for firm matches. Only some rows state a clone size, as once, few, many or a class for expanded clones.

j_call clone_size d_call v_call cdr3_aa cdr3_nt
TRBJ2-7 NA NA TRBV11-2 CASSLDRAVNYEQYF TGTGCCAGCAGCTTAGATCGGGCAGTGAACTACGAGCAGTACTTC
TRBJ1-1 few NA TRBV30 CAWSAGHTNTEAFF TGTGCCTGGAGCGCCGGACACACGAACACTGAAGCTTTCTTT
TRBJ2-6 few NA TRBV10-3 CAISESRVRGPGANVLTF TGTGCCATCAGTGAGTCAAGGGTCCGGGGCCCTGGGGCCAACGTCCTGACTTTC
TRBJ1-6 many TRBD1 TRBV19 CASRSSGQERPSPLHF TGTGCCAGCCGTTCTTCGGGACAGGAACGTCCTTCACCCCTCCACTTT
TRBJ1-1 many NA TRBV24-1 CATSVGGNTEAFF TGTGCCACCAGTGTTGGGGGGAACACTGAAGCTTTCTTT
TRBJ2-1 NA NA TRBV10-3 CAISESKANEQFF TGTGCCATCAGTGAGTCGAAAGCCAATGAGCAGTTCTTC
TRBJ2-5 few TRBD1 TRBV9 CASSTGQGRETQYF TGTGCCAGCAGCACCGGACAGGGACGAGAGACCCAGTACTTC
TRBJ1-4 few NA TRBV18 CASSPRPAYNEKLFF TGTGCCAGCTCACCACGGCCAGCTTATAATGAAAAACTGTTTTTT
TRBJ1-1 NA NA TRBV12-3/TRBV12-4 CASRQLAGMNTEAFF TGTGCCAGCAGACAACTGGCCGGAATGAACACTGAAGCTTTCTTT
TRBJ1-2 NA NA TRBV7-9 CASTPDSNYGYTF TGTGCCAGCACCCCCGACAGCAACTATGGCTACACCTTC
TRBJ1-2 many NA TRBV28 CASSSSTAFYGYTF NA
TRBJ2-7 NA TRBD2 TRBV19 CASGELAGASEQYF TGTGCCAGTGGGGAACTAGCGGGAGCTAGCGAGCAGTACTTC
TRBJ1-5 few TRBD1 TRBV20-1 CSARGDRENSNQPQHF TGCAGTGCTAGAGGGGACAGGGAGAATAGCAATCAGCCCCAGCATTTT
TRBJ2-7 NA TRBD2 TRBV11-2 CASSPSTSGSYEQYF TGTGCCAGCAGCCCTTCGACTAGCGGGAGTTACGAGCAGTACTTC
TRBJ2-7 NA TRBD2 TRBV6-2/TRBV6-3 CATLAGNYEQYF TGTGCCACCCTAGCGGGAAACTACGAGCAGTACTTC